This TCR beta chain came from a study of regulatory T cells in long-lasting Graves disease. This clonotype was seen repeatedly, ten times or more. Its target is not known. Researchers made TCR beta libraries by using iRepertoire HTBI primers and running Arm-PCR on CDR3 regions. MiXCR, applied by TCRdb to the multiplex PCR reads, yields one record per CDR3 protein. In the table there are hundreds of thousands of distinct CDR3 sequences, about 13% of which are singletons. Time point reported: newly diagnosed GD, antithyroid drugs for less than 3 months. With RNA extracted from PBMCs as input, the TCR library was made. Study outcomes and limitations: Having only a small sample size may have limited accuracy.

This sample was shared with a second study, whose subject was T cells in Graves' hyperthyroidism and ophthalmopathy. That paper states: Absent ophthalmopathy progression within 18 months defined stable Graves' hyperthyroidism. Lactation, pregnancy, other autoimmune disease or uncontrolled infection led to exclusion of patients.

The sequence was collected from a man aged 30-40 years with Graves disease. The sequencing used peripheral blood mononuclear cells (PBMCs), collected at new diagnosis, from a patient treated with antithyroid drugs.

CDR3 DNA: TGTGCCAGCAGCTCTCCAGCGGATCGTGCGGTCGGCACAGATACGCAGTATTTT. Translating it yields CASSSPADRAVGTDTQYF. The J gene is TRBJ2-3, the V gene TRBV7-2; D is perhaps TRBD2 (5 bases). The CDR3 consists of 18 residues. Per the germline V gene, CDR1 is SGHTA and CDR2 is FQGNSA. V was pared by 4 bases and J by 1 base, with 21 bases between.